This T cell receptor (beta chain) was captured in a study of shared clonotypes between healthy human individuals. Study findings and constraints: Limitation of the genetic and exposure-history diversity represented came from the few donors.

Comments on this clone: As yet, its antigen is unknown. Other DNA sequences in this specimen translate into the identical CDR3.

The J segment lost 4 bases and the V segment lost 3 bases, leaving 2 bases of the junction unmatched. The germline gives CDR1 GTSNPN, CDR2 SVGIG (reference sequence). The length of the CDR3 is 13 residues. The study ran the assay at deep level. Original methodology: Owing to the provision of junction-only sequences devoid of quality scores by immunoSEQ, filtering differed. The method was immunoSEQ multiplex PCR; TCRdb's version includes in-frame clones alone and lacks a portion of them. V, J and clone size are those of that table, while D and trimming were read from the DNA. The table has fewer than 550,000 clones, about three quarters seen once.

This sequence joins TRBV30 and TRBJ1-5, with TRBD1 matching 8 bases. The specimen was PBMCs. The TCR comes from a woman in her thirties or forties in good health. Some clones in this sample may be carry-over from other donors' samples. CDR3 bases: TGTGCCTGGAGCACAGGGGGTAATCAGCCCCAGCATTTT. Amino acid sequence: CAWSTGGNQPQHF.